Listed below are T cell receptor beta chains from one sample, sequenced in a study of blood T cell repertoires in COVID-19. Measured with immunoSEQ multiplex PCR; TCRdb has only the in-frame clones, and not every one. The sample comprises some 100,000 clones, around 88% of which are singletons, and approximately 2% rests with the top ten. Sequenced material: peripheral blood. The receptors derive from a man aged 45 to 65 with COVID-19, enrolled during active disease. Both conserved end residues are part of each CDR3. Each record gives: clone size, D gene, J gene, V gene, CDR3 DNA, CDR3 protein. D genes are given only for firm matches. For some rows the clone size is stated as once, few or many, or as a class when expanded; others skip it.

clone size: NA
D gene: NA
J gene: TRBJ1-5
V gene: TRBV5-1
CDR3 DNA: TGCGCCAGCAGCTTGATGGGTATCGGGAATCAGCCCCAGCATTTT
CDR3 protein: CASSLMGIGNQPQHF

clone size: NA
D gene: NA
J gene: TRBJ1-1
V gene: TRBV10-3
CDR3 DNA: TGTGCCATCAGTGAGTCGGAGGGGAGGACTGAAGCTTTCTTT
CDR3 protein: CAISESEGRTEAFF

clone size: NA
D gene: NA
J gene: TRBJ1-2
V gene: TRBV5-1
CDR3 DNA: TGCGCCAGCAGCTTGGGCAGGTATGGCTACACCTTC
CDR3 protein: CASSLGRYGYTF

clone size: NA
D gene: NA
J gene: TRBJ2-3
V gene: TRBV13
CDR3 DNA: TGTGCCAGCAGCTTAGTTTCTGGCGATACGCAGTATTTT
CDR3 protein: CASSLVSGDTQYF

clone size: NA
D gene: TRBD1
J gene: TRBJ1-1
V gene: TRBV12-3/TRBV12-4
CDR3 DNA: TGTGCCAGCACCATAAGGGGACAGGCAGCTTTCTTT
CDR3 protein: CASTIRGQAAFF

clone size: once
D gene: TRBD1
J gene: TRBJ1-2
V gene: TRBV18
CDR3 DNA: TGTGCCAGCTCACCAGGACAGGGGGCTGGTGGCTACACCTTC
CDR3 protein: CASSPGQGAGGYTF

clone size: NA
D gene: NA
J gene: TRBJ2-1
V gene: TRBV18
CDR3 DNA: TGTGCCAGCTCTCCGCCGGGACTCCTCTACAATGAGCAGTTCTTC
CDR3 protein: CASSPPGLLYNEQFF

clone size: NA
D gene: TRBD1
J gene: TRBJ2-7
V gene: TRBV4-1
CDR3 DNA: TGCGCCAGCAGCCAAGATTCGTGGACAGGGGATTCCTACGAGCAGTACTTC
CDR3 protein: CASSQDSWTGDSYEQYF

clone size: once
D gene: TRBD1
J gene: TRBJ2-7
V gene: TRBV7-9
CDR3 DNA: TGTGCCAGCAGCCCTCTGGGACAGGCTCGCCACTTC
CDR3 protein: CASSPLGQARHF

clone size: NA
D gene: NA
J gene: TRBJ2-2
V gene: TRBV11-3
CDR3 DNA: TGTGCCAGCAGCCAATCACAGGGAGACACCGGGGAGCTGTTTTTT
CDR3 protein: CASSQSQGDTGELFF

clone size: NA
D gene: NA
J gene: TRBJ1-1
V gene: TRBV10-2
CDR3 DNA: TGCGCCAGCACCCCTCTAGGTTTAGAGGGGAACACTGAAGCTTTCTTT
CDR3 protein: CASTPLGLEGNTEAFF

clone size: once
D gene: NA
J gene: TRBJ1-1
V gene: TRBV28
CDR3 DNA: TGTGCCAGCAGTTTGGCCAGCGGTGGAGGACCAAACACTGAAGCTTTCTTT
CDR3 protein: CASSLASGGGPNTEAFF

clone size: few
D gene: NA
J gene: TRBJ1-5
V gene: TRBV2
CDR3 DNA: TGTGCCAGCAGTGAGTGGCAGGGTAGCAATCAGCCCCAGCATTTT
CDR3 protein: CASSEWQGSNQPQHF

clone size: NA
D gene: NA
J gene: TRBJ2-7
V gene: TRBV11-1
CDR3 DNA: TGTGCCAGCAGCTTGGGGAGCCTTATCTCCCACGAGCAGTACTTC
CDR3 protein: CASSLGSLISHEQYF

clone size: NA
D gene: NA
J gene: TRBJ2-7
V gene: TRBV6-2/TRBV6-3
CDR3 DNA: TGTGCCAGCAGTTCCTCGCCGGTGGGAGTCCCAATCTACGAGCAGTACTTC
CDR3 protein: CASSSSPVGVPIYEQYF

clone size: NA
D gene: TRBD1
J gene: TRBJ1-6
V gene: TRBV4-1
CDR3 DNA: TGCGCCAGCAGCCAACAGGGGGCTGATAATTCACCCCTCCACTTT
CDR3 protein: CASSQQGADNSPLHF

clone size: NA
D gene: TRBD2
J gene: TRBJ2-1
V gene: TRBV9
CDR3 DNA: TGTGCCAGCAGCCCATCCATAGCGGGGGGCAACTACAATGAGCAGTTCTTC
CDR3 protein: CASSPSIAGGNYNEQFF

clone size: NA
D gene: NA
J gene: TRBJ2-5
V gene: TRBV24-1
CDR3 DNA: TGTGCCACCAGTGAGTTTGGAGGGAATAAAGAGACCCAGTACTTC
CDR3 protein: CATSEFGGNKETQYF

clone size: NA
D gene: TRBD1
J gene: TRBJ1-2
V gene: TRBV10-3
CDR3 DNA: TGTGCCATCAGGGACAGGGGGCATGGCTACACCTTC
CDR3 protein: CAIRDRGHGYTF

clone size: NA
D gene: NA
J gene: TRBJ1-3
V gene: TRBV19
CDR3 DNA: TGTGCCAGTAGTATAACTCGAGCGGGGGACCAATCTGGAAACACCATATATTTT
CDR3 protein: CASSITRAGDQSGNTIYF

clone size: NA
D gene: TRBD2
J gene: TRBJ2-3
V gene: TRBV6-2/TRBV6-3
CDR3 DNA: TGTGCCAGCAGTTACCCAGAAGCGGCTAGCGGGGCTAGCACAGATACGCAGTATTTT
CDR3 protein: CASSYPEAASGASTDTQYF

clone size: few
D gene: TRBD1
J gene: TRBJ2-7
V gene: TRBV5-4
CDR3 DNA: TGTGCCAGCAGCTTGTTCCGGGACAGGGAAACCTACGAGCAGTACTTC
CDR3 protein: CASSLFRDRETYEQYF

clone size: NA
D gene: NA
J gene: TRBJ1-6
V gene: TRBV18
CDR3 DNA: TGTGCCAGCTCACCAGGCGGAGGGAGAGGTCCCCTCCACTTT
CDR3 protein: CASSPGGGRGPLHF

clone size: NA
D gene: NA
J gene: TRBJ1-3
V gene: TRBV28
CDR3 DNA: TGTGCCAGCAGTTTCGGGAGCGCTGGAAACACCATATATTTT
CDR3 protein: CASSFGSAGNTIYF

clone size: NA
D gene: TRBD1
J gene: TRBJ1-2
V gene: TRBV10-3
CDR3 DNA: TGTGCCACCCAACGAAATGAGGGGGCGCCGGGCTACACCTTC
CDR3 protein: CATQRNEGAPGYTF

clone size: NA
D gene: TRBD1
J gene: TRBJ2-5
V gene: TRBV12-3/TRBV12-4
CDR3 DNA: TGTGCCAGCAGTTTCACAGGGGAAGAGACCCAGTACTTC
CDR3 protein: CASSFTGEETQYF

clone size: NA
D gene: NA
J gene: TRBJ2-1
V gene: TRBV12-5
CDR3 DNA: TGTGCTAGTGGTTTGGGGGGCTCGGGCAATGAGCAGTTCTTC
CDR3 protein: CASGLGGSGNEQFF

clone size: NA
D gene: NA
J gene: TRBJ1-1
V gene: TRBV3-1/TRBV3-2
CDR3 DNA: TGTGCCAGCAGCCAACTTCCGGACAGCCCTGAAGCTTTCTTT
CDR3 protein: CASSQLPDSPEAFF